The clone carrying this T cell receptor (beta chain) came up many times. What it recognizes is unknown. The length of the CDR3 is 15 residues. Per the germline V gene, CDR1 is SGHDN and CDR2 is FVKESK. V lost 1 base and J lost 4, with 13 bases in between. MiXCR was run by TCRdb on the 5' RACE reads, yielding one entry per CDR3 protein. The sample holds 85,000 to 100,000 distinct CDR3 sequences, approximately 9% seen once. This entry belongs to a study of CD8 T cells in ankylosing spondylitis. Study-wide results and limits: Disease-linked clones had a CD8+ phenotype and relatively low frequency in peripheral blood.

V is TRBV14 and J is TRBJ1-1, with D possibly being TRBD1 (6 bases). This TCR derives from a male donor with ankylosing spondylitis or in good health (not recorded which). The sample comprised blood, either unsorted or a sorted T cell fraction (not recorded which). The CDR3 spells CASSQALDRSTEAFF. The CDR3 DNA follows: TGTGCCAGCAGCCAAGCCCTAGACAGGAGCACTGAAGCTTTCTTT.